This entry describes one T cell receptor (beta chain). Its antigen is as yet unknown. This sample was taken from a study of T cell repertoires in cytomegalovirus infection. Study-wide background: Public TCR beta signatures indicated both CMV infection and matching HLA type.

TCRdb redid the calling of the reads with MiXCR, one entry per CDR3 protein. This sample has around 900,000 distinct CDR3 sequences, with 30% to 40% found just once. Losses at the gene ends were 11 bases for V and 10 bases for J; bases not matched to a gene: 10. The germline CDR1 and CDR2 sequences are ENHRY and SYGVKD. The CDR3 runs to 11 residues. This chain connects TRBV10-3 to TRBJ1-1, with 7 bases matching TRBD1. This clonotype was sampled from a human donor in good health (CMV status not recorded). Some clones in this sample may be carry-over from other donors' samples. This specimen consisted of cultured CD8+ T cells from PBMCs, obtained from culture after CMV antigen stimulation. CDR3 nucleotide sequence: TGTGCCCTTCGGACAGGTTGGGGAGCTTTCTTT. It yields the protein CALRTGWGAFF.